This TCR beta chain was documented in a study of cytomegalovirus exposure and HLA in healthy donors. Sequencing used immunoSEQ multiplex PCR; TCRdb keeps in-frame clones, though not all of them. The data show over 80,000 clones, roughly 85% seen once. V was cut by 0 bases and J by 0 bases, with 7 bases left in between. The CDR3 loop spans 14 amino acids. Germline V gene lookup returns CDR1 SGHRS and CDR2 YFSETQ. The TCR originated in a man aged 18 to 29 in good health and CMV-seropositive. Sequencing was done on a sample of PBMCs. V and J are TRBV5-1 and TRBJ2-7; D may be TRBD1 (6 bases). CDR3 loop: CASSLGTASYEQYF. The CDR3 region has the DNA TGCGCCAGCAGCTTGGGGACAGCCTCCTACGAGCAGTACTTC.